This TCR beta chain is from a study of CD8+CD57+ T cells in acquired aplastic anemia. About the study: DNA recovered from sorted CD4+ and CD8+ cells had a mean of around 3.2 ug. Study-level findings and limits: Patients were compared with controls for CD8+ Simpson's diversity, and no significant difference emerged.

Genomic DNA constituted the template upon which TCR beta VDJ and CDR3 profiling was performed. TCRdb recomputed calls from the reads with MiXCR, one row per CDR3 protein. This sample has about 110,000 distinct CDR3 sequences, with around half found just once. V was pared by 5 bases and J by 7 bases, with 17 bases between. CDR3 length: 14 residues. CDR1 SEHNR and CDR2 FQNEAQ come from the germline V gene (reference sequence). About this clonotype itself: Antigen: not known.

What was sequenced was sorted CD4+, CD8+, or CD8+CD57+ T cells (not recorded which) from PBMCs. The chain joins TRBV7-9 to TRBJ1-1; D is perhaps TRBD1 (6 bases). This clonotype originated in a human donor in good health, serving as a control. The CDR3 protein is CASSPSRTELEAFF. CDR3 bases: TGTGCCAGCAGCCCATCACGGACAGAACTTGAAGCTTTCTTT.